What follows are 28 T cell receptor beta chains derived from one specimen sequenced in a study of blood T cell repertoires in COVID-19. Data came from immunoSEQ multiplex PCR; TCRdb stores just in-frame clones and leaves some out. The data show around 620,000 clones, with 85% to 90% seen just once and around 0.3% held by the top ten. The sample was peripheral blood. These TCRs come from a woman aged 18-30 years with acute or convalescent COVID-19.

The count of this clone is one. Other DNA sequences within the sample encode an identical CDR3. V gene TRBV5-1 combines with J gene TRBJ1-3; no clear D gene. V lost 0 bases and J 0 bases, leaving 7 bases between the germline ends. Germline CDR1 is SGHRS and CDR2 is YFSETQ. The CDR3 totals 15 residues. CDR3 nucleotide sequence: TGCGCCAGCAGCTTGGACGGAGTCTCTGGAAACACCATATATTTT. Its protein product is CASSLDGVSGNTIYF.

The gene calls are TRBV6-2 or TRBV6-3 and TRBJ1-5; 10 bases align to TRBD1. Per germline, CDR1 MNHEY and CDR2 SVGEGT. The CDR3 contains 16 residues. The trim removed 6 bases at V and 2 bases at J, leaving 7 bases unmatched. The CDR3 sequence: CASSPDGQGGNQPQHF. CDR3 nucleotides: TGTGCCAGCAGCCCTGACGGACAGGGGGGCAATCAGCCCCAGCATTTT.

This clone was detected a few times. This CDR3 is CSVVTGAANEKLFF. DNA of the CDR3: TGCAGCGTTGTGACAGGGGCGGCTAATGAAAAACTGTTTTTT. This chain uses TRBV29-1 with TRBJ1-4, with TRBD1 matching over 8 bases. Germline V lookup: CDR1 SQVTM, CDR2 ANQGSEA. Losses at the gene ends were 4 bases for V and 3 bases for J; bases not matched to a gene: 4. CDR3 length: 14 amino acids.

The chain combines TRBV6-4 with TRBJ1-3; 9 bases are shared with TRBD1. Per germline, CDR1 MRHNA and CDR2 SNTAGT. Trimming removed 8 bases from V and 7 bases from J; junction bases left unmatched: 9. This CDR3 comprises 14 residues. The DNA for the CDR3 is TGTGCCAGCCCCGGGGGGGACAGGGAGAACACCATATATTTT. As protein: CASPGGDRENTIYF.

The J gene is TRBJ2-5, the V gene TRBV25-1; 9 bases match TRBD1. The CDR3 is 14 residues long. V trimming: 5 bases; J trimming: 4 bases; junction bases outside the gene matches: 5. The germline CDR1 and CDR2 sequences are MGHDK and SYGVNS. CDR3 sequence reads: CASSLGQGIETQYF. The CDR3 nucleotides are TGTGCCAGCAGTCTCGGACAGGGGATAGAGACCCAGTACTTC.

The chain employs TRBV2 and TRBJ1-1; tentative D call: TRBD1 (6 bases). The ends were cut back, 8 bases at V and 4 bases at J, with 20 bases in the middle. Germline lookup yields CDR1 SNHLY and CDR2 FYNNEI. The CDR3 totals 15 residues. The DNA of the CDR3 is TGTGCCAGCGGGGGGAGGCGGGGGCTAGTCACTGAAGCTTTCTTT. This codes for CASGGRRGLVTEAFF.

V gene TRBV6-6 combines with J gene TRBJ1-1; 10 bases line up with TRBD1. The CDR3 runs 16 residues. The V gene end was trimmed by 4 bases and the J gene end by 0 bases; junction bases not matched to a gene: 5. Germline lookup yields CDR1 MNHNY and CDR2 SVGAGI (reference sequence). The CDR3 DNA is TGTGCCAGCAGTTCGACAGGGGGCGGTGTGAACACTGAAGCTTTCTTT. This translates into CASSSTGGGVNTEAFF.

The chain employs TRBV2 and TRBJ1-4; D might be TRBD1 (5 bases). The germline V gene encodes CDR1 SNHLY and CDR2 FYNNEI. Between the trimmed V and J ends, which lost 4 bases and 2 bases, there was a span of 8 bases. The CDR3 covers 14 residues. Written as DNA, the CDR3 is TGTGCCAGCAGTGTAGGGGTTACTAATGAAAAACTGTTTTTT. Translated, it gives CASSVGVTNEKLFF.

This clone appeared a single time. The chain couples TRBV6-1 to TRBJ2-1, with a weak D call TRBD2 (6 bases). The CDR3 covers 15 residues. V lost 3 bases and J lost 6, with 15 bases in between. In germline, CDR1 is MNHNS, CDR2 SASEGT. The CDR3, as DNA: TGTGCCAGCAGTGAGGAGGGGCTAGGGGTCAATGAGCAGTTCTTC. Translated, it gives CASSEEGLGVNEQFF.

The gene calls are TRBV5-1 and TRBJ2-3; 9 bases are shared with TRBD2. Germline CDR1 SGHRS, CDR2 YFSETQ. V lost 7 bases to trimming and J lost 2 bases; unmatched junction nucleotides: 5. This CDR3 is 14 amino acids long. CDR3 nucleotides: TGCGCCAGCCTGCGGGGGGGCGTCACAGATACGCAGTATTTT. Residues: CASLRGGVTDTQYF.

The rearrangement joins TRBV27 to TRBJ2-1; TRBD2 agrees at 11 bases. Germline V CDR1 and CDR2: MNHEY, SMNVEV (reference sequence). CDR3 length: 17 amino acids. The V and J ends lost 7 bases and 1 base, in that order; junction bases with no gene match: 9. For the CDR3, the DNA is TGTGCCAGCACCTCCGATAGCGGGGGGGCTTCCTACAATGAGCAGTTCTTC. Protein product: CASTSDSGGASYNEQFF.

The chain combines TRBV4-2 with TRBJ2-3, with D maybe TRBD1 (6 bases). The germline V gene encodes CDR1 LGHNA and CDR2 YNFKEQ. V was pared by 2 bases and J by 6 bases, with 21 bases between. The CDR3 is 17 amino acids. CDR3 nucleotides: TGTGCCAGCAGCCAACTACCCGGGACACCCCAGAGGGATACGCAGTATTTT. It translates to CASSQLPGTPQRDTQYF.

This clone has only one observation. This chain connects TRBV7-9 to TRBJ2-5; 11 positions agree with TRBD2. V shed 5 bases and J 5 bases; nucleotides not matched to a gene: 4. CDR1 SEHNR and CDR2 FQNEAQ come from the germline V gene (reference sequence). The CDR3 runs 14 residues. Here the CDR3 reads CASSPRTSGETQYF. The CDR3 nucleotides read TGTGCCAGCAGCCCCCGGACTAGCGGGGAGACCCAGTACTTC.

The chain links TRBV2 to TRBJ2-7; the D is unclear. Germline assignment: CDR1 SNHLY and CDR2 FYNNEI. The CDR3 covers 12 residues. V lost 2 bases and J lost 3, with 5 bases in between. CDR3 DNA: TGTGCCAGCAGTGAAATTAGCTACGAGCAGTACTTC. It codes for CASSEISYEQYF. Looking up the rest from reference TRBV2 and TRBJ2-7 gives the full variable domain: EPEVTQTPSHQVTQMGQEVILRCVPISNHLYFYWYRQILGQKVEFLVSFYNNEISEKSEIFDDQFSVERPDGSNFTLKIRSTKLEDSAMYFCASSEISYEQYFGPGTRLTVT.

This sequence joins TRBV27 and TRBJ1-5; tentatively, D is TRBD1 (5 bases). Trimming pared 6 bases from V and 1 base from J, leaving 13 bases between. CDR3 size: 15 residues. Per the germline V gene, CDR1 is MNHEY and CDR2 is SMNVEV (reference sequence). CDR3 nucleotides: TGTGCCAGCAGCGAGCGGGGGGTAAGCAATCAGCCCCAGCATTTT. Its protein product is CASSERGVSNQPQHF.

The rearrangement joins TRBV7-9 to TRBJ2-3, with D hard to call. Trimming pared 4 bases from V and 2 bases from J, leaving 13 bases between. Germline assignment: CDR1 SEHNR and CDR2 FQNEAQ (reference sequence). There are 15 residues in the CDR3. The chain's CDR3 is CASSYSTIFTDTQYF. CDR3 nucleotides: TGTGCCAGCAGCTATTCTACCATTTTCACAGATACGCAGTATTTT.

The V gene is TRBV11-2, the J gene TRBJ2-3, with 8 bases lining up with TRBD2. This CDR3 has 14 amino acids. With V trimmed by 5 bases and J by 3 bases, 4 bases remained unmatched. Germline CDR1 reads SGHAT; CDR2 reads FQNNGV. CDR3 coding DNA: TGTGCCAGCAGCCCGCGGGGGGCGACAGATACGCAGTATTTT. Its translation: CASSPRGATDTQYF.

The chain uses TRBV12-3 or TRBV12-4 and TRBJ2-5, with D possibly TRBD1 on 7 matching bases. The CDR3 contains 13 residues. The ends were cut back, 4 bases at V and 5 bases at J, with 11 bases in the middle. The CDR3 loop reads CASSWTGGETQYF. The CDR3 bases are TGTGCCAGCAGTTGGACAGGAGGGGAGACCCAGTACTTC.

The chain employs TRBV6-1 and TRBJ2-6; a possible D gene is TRBD2 (6 bases). V lost 4 bases and J 2 bases, leaving 15 bases between the germline ends. The CDR3 sequence is 17 residues long. Germline assignment: CDR1 MNHNS and CDR2 SASEGT. Written as DNA, the CDR3 is TGTGCCAGCAGTGGTCGGGACTTCGCGGCTGGGGCCAACGTCCTGACTTTC. It encodes CASSGRDFAAGANVLTF.

The rearrangement links TRBV4-2 to TRBJ1-1, with D unclear. With 1 base removed from V and 1 base from J, the gap between germline ends came to 4 bases. The germline CDR1 and CDR2 sequences are LGHNA and YNFKEQ. The CDR3 has 13 amino acids. CDR3 DNA: TGTGCCAGCAGCCAAGCCAGGAACACTGAAGCTTTCTTT. This sequence encodes CASSQARNTEAFF.

The chain combines TRBV5-1 with TRBJ2-1, with TRBD2 matching 15 bases. Germline V gene data show CDR1 as SGHRS and CDR2 as YFSETQ. Trimming at V came to 6 bases and at J to 5 bases, leaving 3 bases not matched to a gene. This CDR3 has 15 amino acids. The CDR3 loop reads CASTGLAGGNNEQFF. In DNA, the CDR3 is TGCGCCAGCACCGGACTAGCGGGGGGGAACAATGAGCAGTTCTTC. The variable domain in full, with the rest retrieved from reference TRBV5-1 and TRBJ2-1, is KAGVTQTPRYLIKTRGQQVTLSCSPISGHRSVSWYQQTPGQGLQFLFEYFSETQRNKGNFPGRFSGRQFSNSRSEMNVSTLELGDSALYLCASTGLAGGNNEQFFGPGTRLTVL.

This clone was detected only a few times. CDR3 sequence: CASSTTGLAFF. The CDR3 DNA follows: TGCGCCAGCAGCACGACAGGGCTCGCTTTCTTT. The gene calls are TRBV5-1 and TRBJ1-1; 7 bases line up with TRBD1. J lost 11 bases, V lost 4 bases, and 5 bases had no gene match. The CDR3 spans 11 residues. Looked up from germline, CDR1 is SGHRS and CDR2 is YFSETQ.

This clone was picked up one time. The J gene is TRBJ1-2, the V gene TRBV5-1, with a possible D match to TRBD1 (5 bases). Germline V gene sequence: CDR1 SGHRS, CDR2 YFSETQ. The CDR3 sequence is 15 residues long. V lost 4 bases and J 4 bases, leaving 17 bases between the germline ends. CDR3 sequence (DNA): TGCGCCAGCAGCGACGGGGGACGGTGGGTCTATGGCTACACCTTC. Encoded protein: CASSDGGRWVYGYTF.

Written as DNA, the CDR3 is TGTGCCAGCAGTTACTCAGCCAGGGGCGGAAACACCATATATTTT. Its protein product is CASSYSARGGNTIYF. The chain recombines TRBV6-6 with TRBJ1-3; a possible D gene is TRBD1 (6 bases). Germline CDR1 is MNHNY and CDR2 is SVGAGI (reference sequence). The V gene lost 0 bases and the J gene lost 4 bases, with 10 bases spanning the gap. The CDR3 runs 15 residues.

V usage is TRBV19 and J usage is TRBJ1-6, with 8 bases that match TRBD1. Germline CDR1 is LNHDA and CDR2 is SQIVND (reference sequence). The CDR3 consists of 15 residues. With 4 bases clipped from V and 10 bases from J, the junction kept 9 bases outside the gene matches. The CDR3 sequence is CASSKLDRVESPLHF. CDR3 nucleotide sequence: TGTGCCAGTAGTAAACTGGACAGGGTTGAGTCACCCCTCCACTTT.

The V and J genes are TRBV5-1 and TRBJ1-1; TRBD1 matches 7 bases. Germline values: CDR1 SGHRS, CDR2 YFSETQ. The CDR3 contains 14 residues. J lost 6 bases, V lost 6 bases, and 11 bases had no gene match. The CDR3 region has the DNA TGCGCCAGCAAGCCCATAGGGACAGTAGCTGAAGCTTTCTTT. Translating gives CASKPIGTVAEAFF.

CDR3 nucleotides: TGTGCCAGCAGCGCCTGGACAGCGGCGAACACTGAAGCTTTCTTT. Translating it yields CASSAWTAANTEAFF. The chain combines TRBV13 with TRBJ1-1, with D maybe TRBD1 (6 bases). Trimming took 5 bases from V and 1 from J, leaving 14 bases between them. This CDR3 is built from 15 residues. Looked up from germline, CDR1 is PRHDT and CDR2 is FYEKMQ (reference sequence).

The chain combines TRBV5-1 with TRBJ1-2, with 7 bases that match TRBD1. Per germline, CDR1 SGHRS and CDR2 YFSETQ. V lost 4 bases, J lost 4 bases, and 10 bases stayed unmatched. The CDR3 runs 15 residues. CDR3 DNA sequence: TGCGCCAGCAGCCTCGGGACAGCCGCGATCTATGGCTACACCTTC. Residues: CASSLGTAAIYGYTF.